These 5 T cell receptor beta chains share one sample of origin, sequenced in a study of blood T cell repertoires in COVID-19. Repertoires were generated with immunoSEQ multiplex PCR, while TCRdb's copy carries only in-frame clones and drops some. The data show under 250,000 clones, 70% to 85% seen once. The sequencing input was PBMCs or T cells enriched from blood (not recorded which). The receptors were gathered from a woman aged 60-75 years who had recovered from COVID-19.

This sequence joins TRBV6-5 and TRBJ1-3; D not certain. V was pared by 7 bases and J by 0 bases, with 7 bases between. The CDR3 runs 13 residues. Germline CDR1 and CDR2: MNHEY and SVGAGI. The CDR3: CASIPYSGNTIYF. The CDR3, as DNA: TGTGCCAGCATCCCGTACTCTGGAAACACCATATATTTT.

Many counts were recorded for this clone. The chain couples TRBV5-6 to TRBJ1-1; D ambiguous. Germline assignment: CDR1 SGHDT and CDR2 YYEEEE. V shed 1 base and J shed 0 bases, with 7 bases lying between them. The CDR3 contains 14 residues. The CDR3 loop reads CASSLLRLNTEAFF. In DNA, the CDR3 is TGTGCCAGCAGCTTGTTGCGGTTGAACACTGAAGCTTTCTTT.

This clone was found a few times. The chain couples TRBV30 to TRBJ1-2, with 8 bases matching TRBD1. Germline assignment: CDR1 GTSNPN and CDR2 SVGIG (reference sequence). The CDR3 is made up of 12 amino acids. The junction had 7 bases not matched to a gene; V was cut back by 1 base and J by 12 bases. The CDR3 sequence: CAWSGTGGSNTF. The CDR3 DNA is TGTGCCTGGAGTGGAACAGGGGGGTCTAACACCTTC.

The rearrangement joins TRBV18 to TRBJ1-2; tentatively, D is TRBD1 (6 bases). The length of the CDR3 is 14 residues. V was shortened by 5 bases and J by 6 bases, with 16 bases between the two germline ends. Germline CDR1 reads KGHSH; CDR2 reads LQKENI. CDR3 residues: CASSATGVANGYTF. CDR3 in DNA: TGTGCCAGCTCAGCGACAGGAGTAGCGAATGGCTACACCTTC.

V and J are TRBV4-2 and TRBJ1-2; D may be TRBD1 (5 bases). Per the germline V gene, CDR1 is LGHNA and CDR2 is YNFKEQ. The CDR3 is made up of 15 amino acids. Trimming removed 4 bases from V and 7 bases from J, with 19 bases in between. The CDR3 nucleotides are TGTGCCAGCAGCCCTTTAGGGGAGGGAGTTGGTGGCTACACCTTC. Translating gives CASSPLGEGVGGYTF.